These 13 T cell receptor beta chains were all obtained from the same sample, sequenced in a study of blood T cells in healthy people across ages. Primers used in a second PCR of roughly 6 to 11 cycles were a sample-barcoded 5' primer and a J-beta primer mix. TCRdb used MiXCR to reprocess the 5' RACE reads, holding one entry per CDR3 protein. The sample holds around 1.5 million distinct CDR3 sequences, 55% to 75% seen once. The sample consisted of blood. These receptors were obtained from a man between 18 and 35 years old in good health.

This clonotype was observed a few times. The gene calls are TRBV6-5 and TRBJ2-2; D is unresolved. V gave up 9 bases and J gave up 6 bases, with 5 bases separating them. This CDR3 has 10 amino acids. CDR1 and CDR2 from the germline V gene are MNHEY and SVGAGI. CDR3 amino acids: CASGAGELFF. Here the CDR3 DNA reads TGTGCCAGTGGGGCCGGGGAGCTGTTTTTT.

J is TRBJ2-7 and V is TRBV5-1; no firm D call. This CDR3 spans 13 amino acids. Trimming stripped 4 bases from V and 6 bases from J, with 14 bases between. Germline-derived CDR1 and CDR2 are SGHRS and YFSETQ. CDR3 nucleotides: TGCGCCAGCAGCGCCGACGTCGGGTTCGAGCAGTACTTC. It codes for CASSADVGFEQYF.

The V call is TRBV2, the J call TRBJ2-2, with no clear D. Germline loops: CDR1 SNHLY, CDR2 FYNNEI. The CDR3 covers 18 residues. Trimming left V 4 bases short and J 5 bases short, with 23 bases between. The CDR3 DNA sequence: TGTGCCAGCAGTGTAAAGGAAATCGGATTTAGTGAGACCGGGGAGCTGTTTTTT. It encodes CASSVKEIGFSETGELFF.

The chain couples TRBV4-1 to TRBJ2-7; 7 nucleotides agree with TRBD2. CDR1 and CDR2 (germline): MGHRA, YSYEKL. J lost 0 bases, V lost 0 bases, and 11 bases had no gene match. The CDR3 runs 18 residues. CDR3 DNA: TGCGCCAGCAGCCAAGATCGGAGCGGGGAAATCCTCTCCTACGAGCAGTACTTC. Translated, it gives CASSQDRSGEILSYEQYF.

DNA for the CDR3: TGTGCCAGCAGGTCTCGGGACTTCTACGAGCAGTACTTC. It specifies CASRSRDFYEQYF. V usage is TRBV12-3 or TRBV12-4 and J usage is TRBJ2-7, with a weak D call TRBD2 (6 bases). Trimming removed 6 bases at V and 3 bases at J, with 12 bases between. This CDR3 region has 13 residues.

The chain couples TRBV4-1 to TRBJ2-7, with 13 bases aligning to TRBD2. This CDR3 is built from 15 residues. Trimming took 3 bases from V and 5 from J; bases not matched to a gene: 4. Germline V gives CDR1 MGHRA, CDR2 YSYEKL. The CDR3, as DNA: TGCGCCAGCAGCCATGGGACTAGCGGGGACCACGAGCAGTACTTC. Its protein is CASSHGTSGDHEQYF.

This rearrangement joins TRBV12-3 or TRBV12-4 to TRBJ1-4; 8 nucleotides match TRBD1. This CDR3 spans 14 amino acids. V dropped 6 bases and J dropped 7; count of bases not matched to a gene: 7. The chain's CDR3 is CASSPTGEAEKLFF. The CDR3 DNA follows: TGTGCCAGCAGCCCGACAGGGGAGGCTGAAAAACTGTTTTTT.

The DNA of the CDR3 is TGCGCCAGCAGCCCCGGGACAGCCGAAAATGAAAAACTGTTTTTT. The encoded protein is CASSPGTAENEKLFF. This chain connects TRBV5-1 to TRBJ1-4, with 7 bases lining up with TRBD1. V was clipped by 4 bases and J by 5 bases; unmatched bases: 8. Germline V gives CDR1 SGHRS, CDR2 YFSETQ. The CDR3 sequence is 15 residues long.

Here the CDR3 reads CASRRTAYNEQFF. The CDR3, as DNA: TGTGCCAGCAGACGGACGGCTTACAATGAGCAGTTCTTC. The rearrangement joins TRBV6-5 to TRBJ2-1; D ambiguous. The CDR3 totals 13 residues. Germline V CDR1 and CDR2: MNHEY, SVGAGI. The V gene lost 6 bases and the J gene lost 4 bases, with 10 bases spanning the gap.

V usage is TRBV12-3 or TRBV12-4 and J usage is TRBJ1-2; the D gene is possibly TRBD1 (5 bases). Trimming removed 3 bases from V and 8 bases from J, with 13 bases in between. The CDR3 is 13 residues long. The CDR3 coding sequence is TGTGCCAGCAGTTTGGGGGAGAATTGGGGCTACACCTTC. It yields the protein CASSLGENWGYTF.

This clonotype was seen only a few times. The CDR3 loop is CASSKVRVRGTYNEQFF. The CDR3 DNA reads TGTGCCAGCAGCAAAGTGAGGGTCAGGGGCACCTACAATGAGCAGTTCTTC. V gene TRBV21-1 combines with J gene TRBJ2-1; the DNA was not compared with TRBD2, the D call given in the table. TRBV21-1 is a documented pseudogene. The CDR3 has 17 residues.

The chain carries TRBV13 and TRBJ1-5; no clear D gene. The V gene lost 3 bases and the J gene lost 8 bases, with 8 bases spanning the gap. The CDR3 is 12 residues long. CDR1 is PRHDT, CDR2 FYEKMQ, per germline (reference sequence). Here the CDR3 DNA reads TGTGCCAGCAGCTTGGGTTCGGAGCCCCAGCATTTT. This gives the protein CASSLGSEPQHF. The variable domain in full, with the rest retrieved from reference TRBV13 and TRBJ1-5, is AAGVIQSPRHLIKEKRETATLKCYPIPRHDTVYWYQQGPGQDPQFLISFYEKMQSDKGSIPDRFSAQQFSDYHSELNMSSLELGDSALYFCASSLGSEPQHFGDGTRLSIL.

This rearrangement joins TRBV20-1 to TRBJ1-2, with D unclear. Germline assignment: CDR1 DFQATT and CDR2 SNEGSKA (reference sequence). This CDR3 is 11 amino acids long. Trimming stripped 0 bases from V and 8 bases from J, with 7 bases between. The chain's CDR3 is CSARDKWGYTF. The CDR3 coding sequence is TGCAGTGCTAGAGATAAGTGGGGCTACACCTTC.